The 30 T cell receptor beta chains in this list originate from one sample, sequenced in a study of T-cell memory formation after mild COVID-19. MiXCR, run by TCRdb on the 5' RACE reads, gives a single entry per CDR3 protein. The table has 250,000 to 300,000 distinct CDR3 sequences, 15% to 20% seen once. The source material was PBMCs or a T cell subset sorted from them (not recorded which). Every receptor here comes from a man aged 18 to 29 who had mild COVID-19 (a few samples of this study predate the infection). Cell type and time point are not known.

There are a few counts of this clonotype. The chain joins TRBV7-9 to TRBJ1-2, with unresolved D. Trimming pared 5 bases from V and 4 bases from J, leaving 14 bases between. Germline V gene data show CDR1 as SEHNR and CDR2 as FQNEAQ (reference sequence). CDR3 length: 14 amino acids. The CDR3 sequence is CASSPTGPLYGYTF. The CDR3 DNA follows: TGTGCCAGCAGCCCGACTGGACCTCTCTATGGCTACACCTTC.

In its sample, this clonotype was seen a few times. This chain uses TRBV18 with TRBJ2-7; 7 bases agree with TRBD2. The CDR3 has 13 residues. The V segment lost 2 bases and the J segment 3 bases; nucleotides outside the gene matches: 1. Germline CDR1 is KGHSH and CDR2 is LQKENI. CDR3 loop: CASSPGEGYEQYV. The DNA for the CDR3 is TGTGCCAGCTCACCAGGGGAGGGCTACGAGCAGTACGTC.

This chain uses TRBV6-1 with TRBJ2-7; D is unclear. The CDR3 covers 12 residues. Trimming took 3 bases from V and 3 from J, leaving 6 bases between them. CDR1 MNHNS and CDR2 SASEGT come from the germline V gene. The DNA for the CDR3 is TGTGCCAGCAGTGAGTCGGTCTACGAGCAGTACGTC. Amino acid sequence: CASSESVYEQYV.

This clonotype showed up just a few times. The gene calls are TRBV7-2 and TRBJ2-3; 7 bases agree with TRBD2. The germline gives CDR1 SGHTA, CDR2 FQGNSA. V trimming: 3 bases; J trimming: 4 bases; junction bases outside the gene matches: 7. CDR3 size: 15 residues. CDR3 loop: CASSFGRLAPDTQYF. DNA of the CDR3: TGTGCCAGCAGCTTCGGGAGGCTAGCTCCAGATACGCAGTATTTT.

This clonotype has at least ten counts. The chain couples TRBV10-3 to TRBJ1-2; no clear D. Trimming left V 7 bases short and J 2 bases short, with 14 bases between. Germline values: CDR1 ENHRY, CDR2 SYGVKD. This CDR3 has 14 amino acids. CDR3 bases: TGTGCCATCAACCCCGACGGATCCAACTATGGCTACACCTTC. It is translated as CAINPDGSNYGYTF.

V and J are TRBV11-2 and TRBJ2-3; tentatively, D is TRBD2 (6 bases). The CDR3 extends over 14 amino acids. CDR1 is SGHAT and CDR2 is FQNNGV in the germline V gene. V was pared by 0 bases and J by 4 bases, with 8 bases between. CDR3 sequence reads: CASSLELASDTQYF. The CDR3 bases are TGTGCCAGCAGCTTAGAACTAGCTTCAGATACGCAGTATTTT. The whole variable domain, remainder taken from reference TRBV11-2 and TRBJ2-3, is EAGVAQSPRYKIIEKRQSVAFWCNPISGHATLYWYQQILGQGPKLLIQFQNNGVVDDSQLPKDRFSAERLKGVDSTLKIQPAKLEDSAVYLCASSLELASDTQYFGPGTRLTVL.

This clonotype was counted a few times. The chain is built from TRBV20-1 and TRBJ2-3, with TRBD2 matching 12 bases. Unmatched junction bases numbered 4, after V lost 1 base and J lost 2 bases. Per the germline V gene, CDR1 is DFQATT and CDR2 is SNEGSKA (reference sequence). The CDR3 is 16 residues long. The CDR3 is CSARALAGGYTDTQYF. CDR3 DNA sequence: TGCAGTGCTAGAGCACTAGCGGGGGGATACACAGATACGCAGTATTTT.

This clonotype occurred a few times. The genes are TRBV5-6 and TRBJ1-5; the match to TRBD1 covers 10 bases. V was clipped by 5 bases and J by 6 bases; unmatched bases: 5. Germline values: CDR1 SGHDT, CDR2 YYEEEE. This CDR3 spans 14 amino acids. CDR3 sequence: CASSSGTGVQPQHF. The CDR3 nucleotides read TGTGCCAGCAGTTCCGGGACAGGGGTTCAGCCCCAGCATTTT. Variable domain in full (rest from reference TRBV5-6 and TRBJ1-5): DAGVTQSPTHLIKTRGQQVTLRCSPKSGHDTVSWYQQALGQGPQFIFQYYEEEERQRGNFPDRFSGHQFPNYSSELNVNALLLGDSALYLCASSSGTGVQPQHFGDGTRLSIL.

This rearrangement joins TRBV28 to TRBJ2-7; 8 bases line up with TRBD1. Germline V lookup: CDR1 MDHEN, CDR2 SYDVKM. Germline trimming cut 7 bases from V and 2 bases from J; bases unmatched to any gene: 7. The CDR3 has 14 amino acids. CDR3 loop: CASIPGTGPYEQYV. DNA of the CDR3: TGTGCCAGCATCCCCGGGACAGGTCCCTACGAGCAGTACGTC.

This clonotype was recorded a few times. This CDR3 is CASSDFGPRDEQFF. The CDR3 region has the DNA TGTGCCAGCAGTGATTTCGGGCCGAGGGATGAGCAGTTCTTC. The chain joins TRBV6-1 to TRBJ2-1, with TRBD2 as a possible D gene (5 bases). The length of the CDR3 is 14 residues. CDR1 and CDR2 from the germline V gene are MNHNS and SASEGT. V shed 3 bases and J shed 8 bases, with 14 bases lying between them.

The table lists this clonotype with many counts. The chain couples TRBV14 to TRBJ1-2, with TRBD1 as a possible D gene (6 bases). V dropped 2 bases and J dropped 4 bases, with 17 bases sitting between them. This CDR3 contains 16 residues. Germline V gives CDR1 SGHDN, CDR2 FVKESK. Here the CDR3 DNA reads TGTGCCAGCAGCCAAAGCAAGAAACAGGGCTTCTATGGCTACACCTTC. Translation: CASSQSKKQGFYGYTF.

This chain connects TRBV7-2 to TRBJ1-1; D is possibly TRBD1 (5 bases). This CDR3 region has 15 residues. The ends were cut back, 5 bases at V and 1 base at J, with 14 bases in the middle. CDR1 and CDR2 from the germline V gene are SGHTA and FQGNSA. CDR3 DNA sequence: TGTGCCAGCAGCGTCGGGACGGCGGGGAACACTGAAGCTTTCTTT. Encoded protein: CASSVGTAGNTEAFF.

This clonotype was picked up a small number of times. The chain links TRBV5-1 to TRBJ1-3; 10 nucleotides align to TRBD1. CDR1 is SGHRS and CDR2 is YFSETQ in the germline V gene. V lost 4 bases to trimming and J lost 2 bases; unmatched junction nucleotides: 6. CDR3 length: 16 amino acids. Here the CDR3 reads CASSLRDRGTGNTIYF. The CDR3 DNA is TGCGCCAGCAGCCTCCGGGACAGGGGTACTGGAAACACCATATATTTT. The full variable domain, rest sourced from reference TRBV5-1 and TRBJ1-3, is KAGVTQTPRYLIKTRGQQVTLSCSPISGHRSVSWYQQTPGQGLQFLFEYFSETQRNKGNFPGRFSGRQFSNSRSEMNVSTLELGDSALYLCASSLRDRGTGNTIYFGEGSWLTVV.

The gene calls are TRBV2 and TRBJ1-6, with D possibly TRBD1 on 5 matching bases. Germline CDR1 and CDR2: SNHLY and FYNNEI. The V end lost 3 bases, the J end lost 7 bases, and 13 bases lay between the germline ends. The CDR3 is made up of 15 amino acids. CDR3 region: CASSDDGRVNSPLHF. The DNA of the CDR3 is TGTGCCAGCAGTGATGACGGCAGGGTCAATTCACCCCTCCACTTT.

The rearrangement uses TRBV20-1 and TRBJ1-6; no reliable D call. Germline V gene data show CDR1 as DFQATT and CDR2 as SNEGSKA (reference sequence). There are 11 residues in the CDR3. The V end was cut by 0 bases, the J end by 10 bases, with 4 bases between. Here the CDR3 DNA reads TGCAGTGCTAGAGAAGGATCACCCCTCCACTTT. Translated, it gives CSAREGSPLHF.

In DNA form, the CDR3 reads TGTGCCAGCAGTTTCGGACCAACACGAGGTGATCAGCCCCAGCATTTT. Translated: CASSFGPTRGDQPQHF. The chain carries TRBV12-3 or TRBV12-4 and TRBJ1-5; D uncertain. V lost 3 bases to trimming and J lost 5 bases, with 17 bases between them. This CDR3 has 16 amino acids.

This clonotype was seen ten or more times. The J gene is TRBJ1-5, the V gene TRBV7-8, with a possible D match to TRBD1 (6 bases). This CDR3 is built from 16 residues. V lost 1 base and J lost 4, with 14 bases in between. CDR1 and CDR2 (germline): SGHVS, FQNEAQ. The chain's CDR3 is CASSLVGADGNQPQHF. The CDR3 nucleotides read TGTGCCAGCAGCTTAGTGGGGGCGGACGGAAATCAGCCCCAGCATTTT.

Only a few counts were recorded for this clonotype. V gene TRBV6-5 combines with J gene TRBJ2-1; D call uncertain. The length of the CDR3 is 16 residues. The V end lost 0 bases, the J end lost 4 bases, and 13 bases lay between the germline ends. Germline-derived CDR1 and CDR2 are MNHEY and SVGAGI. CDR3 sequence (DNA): TGTGCCAGCAGTTACTCGATGGCGGCACCGTACAATGAGCAGTTCTTC. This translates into CASSYSMAAPYNEQFF.

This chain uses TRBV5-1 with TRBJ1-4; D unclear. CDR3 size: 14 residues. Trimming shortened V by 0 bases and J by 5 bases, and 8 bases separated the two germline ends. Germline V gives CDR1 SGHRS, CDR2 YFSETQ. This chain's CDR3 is CASSLEQRNEKLFF. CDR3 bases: TGCGCCAGCAGCTTGGAACAGAGAAATGAAAAACTGTTTTTT.

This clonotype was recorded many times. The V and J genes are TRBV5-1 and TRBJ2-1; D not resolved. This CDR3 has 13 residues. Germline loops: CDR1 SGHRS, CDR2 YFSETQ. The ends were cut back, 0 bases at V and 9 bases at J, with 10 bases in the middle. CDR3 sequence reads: CASSLGVSGEQFF. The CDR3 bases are TGCGCCAGCAGCTTGGGAGTTTCTGGTGAGCAGTTCTTC.

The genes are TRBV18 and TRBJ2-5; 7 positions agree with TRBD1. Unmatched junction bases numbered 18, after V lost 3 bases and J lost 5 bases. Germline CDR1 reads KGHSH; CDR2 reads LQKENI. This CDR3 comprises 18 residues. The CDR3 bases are TGTGCCAGCTCACCGGACTCCGGACAGGCCCCAGTGTGGGAGACCCAGTACTTC. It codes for CASSPDSGQAPVWETQYF.

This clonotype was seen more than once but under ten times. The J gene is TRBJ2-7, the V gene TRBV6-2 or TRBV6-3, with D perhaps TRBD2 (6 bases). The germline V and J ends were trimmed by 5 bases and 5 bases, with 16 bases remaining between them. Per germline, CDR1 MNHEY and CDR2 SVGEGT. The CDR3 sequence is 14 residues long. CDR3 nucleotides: TGTGCCAGCAGTCCCCGGGGGTCCGGGGACGAGCAGTACTTC. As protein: CASSPRGSGDEQYF.

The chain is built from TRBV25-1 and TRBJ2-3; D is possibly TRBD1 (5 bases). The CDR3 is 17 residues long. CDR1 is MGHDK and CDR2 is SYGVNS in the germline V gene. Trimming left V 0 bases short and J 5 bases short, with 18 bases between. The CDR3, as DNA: TGTGCCAGCAGTGAATACGCGACGGTTAGGGGCGGAGATACGCAGTATTTT. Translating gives CASSEYATVRGGDTQYF.

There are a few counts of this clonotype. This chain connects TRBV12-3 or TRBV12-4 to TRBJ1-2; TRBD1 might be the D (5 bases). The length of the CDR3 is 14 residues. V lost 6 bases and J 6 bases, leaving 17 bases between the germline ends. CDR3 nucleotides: TGTGCCAGCAGCCCCATCCAGGGACCCCATGGCTACACCTTC. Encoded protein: CASSPIQGPHGYTF.

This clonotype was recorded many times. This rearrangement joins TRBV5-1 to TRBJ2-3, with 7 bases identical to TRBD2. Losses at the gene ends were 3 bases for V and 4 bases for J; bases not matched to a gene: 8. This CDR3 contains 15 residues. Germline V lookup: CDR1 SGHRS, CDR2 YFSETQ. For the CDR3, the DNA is TGCGCCAGCAGCTCCGGGACTACCGGGGCAGATACGCAGTATTTT. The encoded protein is CASSSGTTGADTQYF.

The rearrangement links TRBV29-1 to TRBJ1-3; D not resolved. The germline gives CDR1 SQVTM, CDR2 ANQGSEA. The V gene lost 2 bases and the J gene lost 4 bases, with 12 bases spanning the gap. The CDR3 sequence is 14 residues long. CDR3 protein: CSVEFKGKGNTIYF. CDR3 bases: TGCAGCGTTGAATTCAAGGGAAAAGGAAACACCATATATTTT.

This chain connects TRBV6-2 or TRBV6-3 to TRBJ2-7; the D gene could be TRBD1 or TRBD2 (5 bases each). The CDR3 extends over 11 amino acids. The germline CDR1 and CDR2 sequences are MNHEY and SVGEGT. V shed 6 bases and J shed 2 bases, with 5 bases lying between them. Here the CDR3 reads CASRGAYEQYV. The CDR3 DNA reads TGTGCCAGCAGGGGGGCCTACGAGCAGTACGTC.

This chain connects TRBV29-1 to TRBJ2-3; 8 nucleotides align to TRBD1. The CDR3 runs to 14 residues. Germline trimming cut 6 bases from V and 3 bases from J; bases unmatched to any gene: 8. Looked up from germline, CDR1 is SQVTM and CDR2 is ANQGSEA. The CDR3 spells CSVAGQGGTDTQYF. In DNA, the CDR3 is TGCAGCGTAGCCGGACAGGGAGGTACAGATACGCAGTATTTT.

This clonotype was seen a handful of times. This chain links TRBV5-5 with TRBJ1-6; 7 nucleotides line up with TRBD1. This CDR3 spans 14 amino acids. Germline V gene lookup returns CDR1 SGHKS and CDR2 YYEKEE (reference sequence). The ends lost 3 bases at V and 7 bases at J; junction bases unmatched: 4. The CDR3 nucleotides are TGTGCCAGCAGCTCCAGGGGGGGGAATTCACCCCTCCACTTT. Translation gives CASSSRGGNSPLHF. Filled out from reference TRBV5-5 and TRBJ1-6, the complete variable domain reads DAGVTQSPTHLIKTRGQQVTLRCSPISGHKSVSWYQQVLGQGPQFIFQYYEKEERGRGNFPDRFSARQFPNYSSELNVNALLLGDSALYLCASSSRGGNSPLHFGNGTRLTVT.

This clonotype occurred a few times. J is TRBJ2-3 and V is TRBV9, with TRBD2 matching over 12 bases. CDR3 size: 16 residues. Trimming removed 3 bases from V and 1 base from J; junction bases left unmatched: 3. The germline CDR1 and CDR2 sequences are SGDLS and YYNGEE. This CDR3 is CASSATSGGRTDTQYF. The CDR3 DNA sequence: TGTGCCAGCAGCGCGACTAGCGGGGGCCGCACAGATACGCAGTATTTT.